One and the same sample provided the 6 T cell receptor beta chains below, sequenced in a study of beta chain features in type 1 diabetes. The isolated RNA, all of it, was reverse transcribed, so expressed TCRB transcripts were what got sequenced. Assay used: immunoSEQ multiplex PCR; TCRdb lists only in-frame clones, some missing. The data show under 300,000 clones, 25% to 30% seen once. The sample taken for sequencing was central memory CD4+ T cells from blood. The receptors come from a man aged 25 to 40 in good health.

This clone was counted ten times or more. The gene calls are TRBV5-1 and TRBJ2-1, with 8 bases matching TRBD2. The CDR3 spans 15 residues. Losses at the gene ends were 3 bases for V and 5 bases for J; bases not matched to a gene: 7. The V gene's germline CDR1 is SGHRS and CDR2 YFSETQ. The CDR3 DNA is TGCGCCAGCAGCTCAGGACTAGCCCCTAACAATGAGCAGTTCTTC. Translation gives CASSSGLAPNNEQFF.

V gene TRBV25-1 combines with J gene TRBJ2-1; 7 bases are a match to TRBD1. From germline, CDR1 is MGHDK and CDR2 SYGVNS. J was trimmed by 2 bases and V by 3 bases; bases with no gene match: 4. CDR3 size: 15 residues. The CDR3 nucleotides read TGTGCCAGCAGTGACCGGGACAGTCCCTACAATGAGCAGTTCTTC. Translation: CASSDRDSPYNEQFF.

The rearrangement joins TRBV29-1 to TRBJ2-7; no clear D gene. The CDR3 is made up of 12 amino acids. Germline CDR1 and CDR2: SQVTM and ANQGSEA. The V end lost 7 bases, the J end lost 0 bases, and 10 bases lay between the germline ends. The CDR3: CSAGMSSYEQYF. CDR3 DNA: TGCAGCGCTGGGATGAGCTCCTACGAGCAGTACTTC.

In this sample, this clone turned up a few times. This chain uses TRBV14 with TRBJ2-7; 10 bases line up with TRBD2. Germline CDR1 is SGHDN and CDR2 is FVKESK. The CDR3 totals 13 residues. V was clipped by 5 bases and J by 13 bases; unmatched bases: 11. The CDR3 spells CASSDGTSVPIYF. The CDR3 nucleotides are TGTGCCAGCAGCGACGGGACTAGCGTTCCAATCTACTTC.

The rearrangement uses TRBV5-1 and TRBJ1-1; D call uncertain. Germline-derived CDR1 and CDR2 are SGHRS and YFSETQ. Trimming pared 0 bases from V and 6 bases from J, leaving 9 bases between. This CDR3 region has 13 residues. The CDR3 protein is CASSLDFGAEAFF. The CDR3 DNA follows: TGCGCCAGCAGCTTGGATTTTGGGGCTGAAGCTTTCTTT.

This clone appeared a few times. The J gene is TRBJ2-1, the V gene TRBV6-6, with 10 nucleotides matching TRBD2. The V segment lost 0 bases and the J segment 7 bases; nucleotides outside the gene matches: 6. From germline, CDR1 is MNHNY and CDR2 SVGAGI (reference sequence). CDR3 size: 16 residues. The CDR3 DNA sequence: TGTGCCAGCAGTTACTCAGCGGGGGGGCCAGTAAATGAGCAGTTCTTC. Amino acids: CASSYSAGGPVNEQFF.